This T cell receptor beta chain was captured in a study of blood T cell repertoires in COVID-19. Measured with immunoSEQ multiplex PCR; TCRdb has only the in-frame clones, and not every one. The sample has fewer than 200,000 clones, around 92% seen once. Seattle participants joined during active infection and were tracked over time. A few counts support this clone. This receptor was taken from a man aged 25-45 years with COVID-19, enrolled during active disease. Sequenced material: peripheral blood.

Here the CDR3 DNA reads TGTGCCAGTAGCAACCCCCCCGACAGAGACTATGGCTACACCTTC. Protein: CASSNPPDRDYGYTF. The chain uses TRBV19 and TRBJ1-2; the D gene is possibly TRBD1 (5 bases). CDR1 LNHDA and CDR2 SQIVND come from the germline V gene (reference sequence). The V gene lost 6 bases and the J gene lost 3 bases, with 17 bases spanning the gap. This CDR3 is built from 15 residues.